Below, 2 T cell receptor beta chains from the same sample are listed, as sequenced in a study of Ad26.COV2.S vaccination and SARS-CoV-2 variants. Treatment specified: 15 to 20 received Ad26.COV2.S at low or high dose, single or two shots; about 5 received placebo; per-sample allocation not given. Samples came from day 63 after the first vaccine or placebo injection. TCRdb's copy holds only in-frame clones and misses some; the assay was immunoSEQ multiplex PCR. The sample lists fewer than 600,000 clones, around 89% occurring once. Sample: peripheral blood, taken in a trial of Ad26.COV2.S vaccine versus placebo. The receptors come from a person between 18 and 60 years old who received the Ad26.COV2.S COVID-19 vaccine or a placebo.

This chain uses TRBV5-1 with TRBJ2-5, with D unresolved. Trimming cost V 0 bases and J 5 bases, with 26 bases left between them. This CDR3 is built from 19 residues. Germline V gives CDR1 SGHRS, CDR2 YFSETQ. In nucleotides, the CDR3 is TGCGCCAGCAGCTTGGCCAGAGTAGATACGAATATATACGAGGAGACCCAGTACTTC. It yields the protein CASSLARVDTNIYEETQYF. Complete variable domain (other parts from reference TRBV5-1 and TRBJ2-5): KAGVTQTPRYLIKTRGQQVTLSCSPISGHRSVSWYQQTPGQGLQFLFEYFSETQRNKGNFPGRFSGRQFSNSRSEMNVSTLELGDSALYLCASSLARVDTNIYEETQYFGPGTRLLVL.

The chain couples TRBV11-3 to TRBJ2-3; D may be TRBD2 (5 bases). The CDR3 length is 13 residues. Trimming took off 5 bases at V and 3 bases at J, with 9 bases between the two ends. Germline-derived CDR1 and CDR2 are SGHNT and YENEEA. This chain's CDR3 is CASSPPGTDTQYF. CDR3 bases: TGTGCCAGCAGCCCGCCGGGAACAGATACGCAGTATTTT.